This T cell receptor (beta chain) was documented in a study of regulatory dendritic cells for organ transplantation (dated by TCRdb to 2016 to 2017). About the investigation overall: Monocytes were cultured with vitamin D3 on days 0 and 4 and with IL-10 on day 4 to generate regulatory dendritic cells. On day 6, LPS was added to the DC cultures to test how the DCs responded to a strong maturation-inducing agent. Before and after allostimulation with regulatory or mature dendritic cells, TCRbeta repertoires were sequenced from sorted naive and memory CD4+ and CD8+ T cells.

Note on this clone: What antigen it recognizes has not been identified. No clone much larger than this one lies a single base away; base qualities are absent.

The TCRbeta CDR3 regions were amplified in a multiplexed two-step PCR with Vbeta-specific forward primers and Jbeta-specific reverse primers. TCRbeta libraries were sequenced on an Illumina instrument through the immunoSEQ service. The paper's data handling went like this. IMGT annotation was used to assign V, D and J genes, and synthetic CDR3 analogues were used to correct the counts for multiplex PCR bias. Repertoire clonality was computed in the immunoSEQ Analyzer as one minus normalized Shannon entropy. Clonal expansion was defined using Fisher's exact test with Benjamini-Hochberg false discovery rate control and a two-tailed threshold of P<0.01. The source is immuneACCESS, and TCRdb retained only in-frame sequences with V and J called. Part of the clones is not carried over; for the studies checked, unresolved V genes explain less than half of this, and the remainder is unexplained. Clonal size and the V and J genes are those of that table, whereas D and trimming came from the DNA. This sample comprises fewer than 25,000 clones, over 75% of them detected only once. Clones ranked in the top ten supply 0.68% of the sample.

What the research found in general, with its limitations: Only a couple of subjects were sequenced, and considerable between-individual heterogeneity in the alloreactive memory CD8+ T cell pool was noted by the authors. Among the resting subsets, the most alloreactive TCR clonotypes were found in memory CD8+ T cells. In both subjects, allostimulation led to expansion of memory CD8+ clones, though the expansion induced by regulatory dendritic cells appeared to be more limited than that induced by mature dendritic cells. The repertoires of naive CD4+ and CD8+ T cells were highly diverse, while memory cell repertoires were less diverse, with memory CD8+ cells being the most oligoclonal.

CDR1 SEHNR and CDR2 FQNEAQ were looked up in the germline V gene (reference sequence). The CDR3 covers 15 residues, taking in both the cysteine and the phenylalanine. Only CDR3 DNA remains: 45 bases, in frame from the first base. V loses 5 bases at its end and J loses 6 bases; junction bases beyond the gene matches: 10. Sorted T cell subsets were CFSE-labeled and co-cultured for approximately 5 days with allogeneic regulatory or mature dendritic cells at a 1:10 DC:T ratio. Naive T cells were sorted as CD45RA+ and memory T cells as CD45RO+ CD4+ or CD8+ cells by FACS. The T cells used for TCR sequencing were obtained from two healthy control subjects. The Qiagen DNeasy Blood & Tissue Kit was used for extraction of genomic DNA.

Sequences were obtained from naive CD4+ T cells from blood cultured with regulatory dendritic cells. This specimen's cell subset or site label, interpreted: CD45RA+ naive T cells. The chain is encoded by TRBV7-9 joined to TRBJ1-1; 9 bases in the middle match TRBD1. This clonotype was obtained from a human donor in good health. The sequenced DNA is TGTGCCAGCAGCGGATACCGGGACAGGGTCGCTGAAGCTTTCTTT. It specifies CASSGYRDRVAEAFF.